The present T cell receptor beta chain was sequenced within a study of STAT5B mutations in CD4+ large granular lymphocyte leukemia. Background on the study: The CDR3 'QG' motif was associated with a particular HLA allele among healthy donors.

Libraries were prepared by immunoSEQ multiplex PCR; TCRdb keeps only in-frame clonotypes and omits some of them. The table lists about 40,000 clones, roughly 80% of them singletons, with 3% to 4.5% in the top ten. The CDR3 consists of 12 residues. From germline, CDR1 is SGHTS and CDR2 YDEGEE. V lost 1 base to trimming and J lost 11 bases; unmatched junction nucleotides: 4. This TCR was recovered from a human donor in good health. The chain is built from TRBV5-8 and TRBJ1-1, with 8 bases aligning to TRBD1. Sequenced: CD4+ T cells from blood buffy coats. The CDR3 spells CASSLLWTGAFF. CDR3 nucleotide sequence: TGTGCCAGCAGCTTGCTTTGGACAGGGGCTTTCTTT. Complete variable domain (other parts from reference TRBV5-8 and TRBJ1-1): EAGVTQSPTHLIKTRGQQATLRCSPISGHTSVYWYQQALGLGLQFLLWYDEGEERNRGNFPPRFSGRQFPNYSSELNVNALELEDSALYLCASSLLWTGAFFGQGTRLTVV.